The clone carrying this T cell receptor beta chain was counted a single time. V dropped 5 bases and J dropped 4 bases, with 14 bases sitting between them. The CDR3 is 14 residues long. Germline V gene data show CDR1 as MNHEY and CDR2 as SMNVEV (reference sequence). This record comes from a study of blood T cell repertoires in COVID-19. In the study overall: From T cells, B-cell-depleted T cells, or PBMCs came the material, which was cDNA or gDNA.

Only in-frame clones appear in the TCRdb table, and some are missing; sequencing was by immunoSEQ multiplex PCR. This table has roughly 370,000 clones, around nine tenths appearing once. Grouping used clinical history reported by participants in a survey and questionnaire. Recovered participants had two consecutive negative NP/OP PCR tests, healthcare professional clearance, or symptom resolution. Sequencing input: PBMCs or T cells enriched from blood (not recorded which). The receptor was derived from a woman aged 50 to 60 who had recovered from COVID-19. This chain links TRBV27 with TRBJ1-1, with a weak D call TRBD1 (6 bases). The CDR3 spells CASSIQGWATEAFF. The CDR3 nucleotides read TGTGCCAGCAGTATTCAGGGGTGGGCCACTGAAGCTTTCTTT.